Listed here is a single TCR beta chain. The record originates from a study of CD8+ T cells in alopecia areata. cDNA serving as the sequencing template came from extracted, reverse transcribed RNA. The protocol was immunoSEQ multiplex PCR, while the TCRdb copy is restricted to in-frame clones and leaves out a portion. The sample comprises around 250,000 clones, roughly two thirds of which are singletons, and around 1.2% rests with the top ten. From germline, CDR1 is PRHDT and CDR2 FYEKMQ (reference sequence). The CDR3 is made up of 15 amino acids. Trimming stripped 5 bases from V and 5 bases from J, with 13 bases between.

The clonotype comes from a human donor with alopecia areata. V and J are TRBV13 and TRBJ1-6; D call uncertain. Sequences were derived from CD4+ T cells sorted from blood, sampled at week 0. Here the CDR3 DNA reads TGTGCCAGCAGCCCCCAACTACCGAATAATTCACCCCTCCACTTT. This sequence encodes CASSPQLPNNSPLHF.